The 22 T cell receptor beta chains in this list originate from one sample, sequenced in a study of blood T cell repertoires in COVID-19. Produced via immunoSEQ multiplex PCR; TCRdb's table is partial and in-frame only. Found here are more than 200,000 clones, 84% of them singletons; the top ten hold about 1.7%. Sequencing used PBMCs or T cells enriched from blood (not recorded which). The source of these receptors is a man between 60 and 75 years old who had recovered from COVID-19.

The rearrangement joins TRBV7-9 to TRBJ2-5; a possible D gene is TRBD2 (6 bases). Germline values: CDR1 SEHNR, CDR2 FQNEAQ (reference sequence). The CDR3 consists of 16 residues. The germline V and J ends were trimmed by 5 bases and 2 bases, with 18 bases remaining between them. The CDR3 DNA reads as TGTGCCAGCAGCCTAATGGGGGGTGGGGTGCAAGAGACCCAGTACTTC. It codes for CASSLMGGGVQETQYF.

V is TRBV30 and J is TRBJ1-4; a possible D gene is TRBD1 (6 bases). The CDR3 consists of 14 residues. V lost 1 base and J 7 bases, leaving 13 bases between the germline ends. Germline V gives CDR1 GTSNPN, CDR2 SVGIG (reference sequence). The CDR3 spells CAWSANRAAEKLFF. The CDR3 nucleotides read TGTGCCTGGAGTGCCAACAGGGCTGCTGAAAAACTGTTTTTT.

The genes are TRBV15 and TRBJ1-1; D is uncertain. In germline, CDR1 is LNHNV, CDR2 YYDKDF (reference sequence). With 9 bases removed from V and 4 bases from J, the gap between germline ends came to 15 bases. The CDR3 is 13 amino acids. CDR3 amino acids: CATSGHRGTEAFF. In nucleotides, the CDR3 is TGTGCCACAAGCGGTCATAGAGGCACTGAAGCTTTCTTT.

The chain has TRBV10-3 and TRBJ2-7; D is perhaps TRBD1 (6 bases). V dropped 1 base and J dropped 2 bases, with 9 bases sitting between them. CDR1 and CDR2 from the germline V gene are ENHRY and SYGVKD. CDR3 length: 14 residues. CDR3 in DNA: TGTGCCATCAGTGAGTTAGGGGGAGCCTACGAGCAGTACTTC. Protein sequence: CAISELGGAYEQYF.

This chain links TRBV7-9 with TRBJ2-5; possibly TRBD2 for D (5 bases). CDR3 length: 13 amino acids. Trimming removed 1 base at V and 5 bases at J, with 8 bases between. Per germline, CDR1 SEHNR and CDR2 FQNEAQ (reference sequence). CDR3 sequence: CASSLGSGETQYF. The CDR3 DNA reads as TGTGCCAGCAGCTTAGGGAGCGGTGAGACCCAGTACTTC.

This clone was counted between two and nine times. The CDR3 here is CASSPWGGGGNPFF. CDR3 coding DNA: TGTGCCAGCAGCCCATGGGGAGGGGGAGGGAATCCTTTCTTT. V and J are TRBV3-1 (or the pseudogene TRBV3-2) and TRBJ1-1; TRBD1 is a possible D gene (6 bases). With 4 bases removed from V and 12 bases from J, the gap between germline ends came to 21 bases. This CDR3 comprises 14 residues. The germline CDR1 and CDR2 sequences are LGHDT and YNNKEL (reference sequence).

This rearrangement joins TRBV4-2 to TRBJ1-5; D is possibly TRBD1 (5 bases). Germline-derived CDR1 and CDR2 are LGHNA and YNFKEQ. V was trimmed by 0 bases and J by 5 bases, leaving 8 bases between them. The CDR3 extends over 14 amino acids. CDR3 protein: CASSQDLGDQPQHF. CDR3 sequence (DNA): TGTGCCAGCAGCCAAGATTTAGGGGATCAGCCCCAGCATTTT.

A single count supports this clone. The chain combines TRBV11-2 with TRBJ1-4; D is possibly TRBD1 (6 bases). V lost 3 bases and J lost 0, with 11 bases in between. Looked up from germline, CDR1 is SGHAT and CDR2 is FQNNGV. CDR3 length: 16 amino acids. The CDR3 is CASSFPGQPTNEKLFF. DNA of the CDR3: TGTGCCAGCAGCTTCCCTGGACAGCCAACTAATGAAAAACTGTTTTTT.

This chain connects TRBV7-6 to TRBJ2-7; D might be TRBD2 (7 bases). The length of the CDR3 is 15 residues. V was clipped by 5 bases and J by 2 bases, with 16 bases between them. CDR1 and CDR2 from the germline V gene are SGHVS and FNYEAQ. The CDR3 sequence: CASSPGGYLTYEQYF. In nucleotides, the CDR3 is TGTGCCAGCAGCCCGGGGGGCTACTTAACCTACGAGCAGTACTTC.

The J gene is TRBJ1-1, the V gene TRBV27; possible D gene TRBD1, 6 bases. Germline CDR1 and CDR2: MNHEY and SMNVEV (reference sequence). Trimming took off 0 bases at V and 6 bases at J, with 14 bases between the two ends. CDR3 length: 15 residues. CDR3 in amino acids: CASSLSGWTDAEAFF. In nucleotides, the CDR3 is TGTGCCAGCAGTTTATCTGGTTGGACAGATGCTGAAGCTTTCTTT.

V gene TRBV19 combines with J gene TRBJ2-5, with 10 bases that match TRBD1. Germline V gene data show CDR1 as LNHDA and CDR2 as SQIVND (reference sequence). This CDR3 has 14 amino acids. The V gene end was trimmed by 6 bases and the J gene end by 5 bases; junction bases not matched to a gene: 6. CDR3 DNA: TGTGCCAGTAGAGGGGACAGGGGTGCGGAGACCCAGTACTTC. This gives the protein CASRGDRGAETQYF.

This chain uses TRBV13 with TRBJ1-6; D is unresolved. The V end was cut by 1 base, the J end by 7 bases, with 11 bases between. CDR3 length: 15 residues. CDR1 and CDR2 from the germline V gene are PRHDT and FYEKMQ (reference sequence). In nucleotides, the CDR3 is TGTGCCAGCAGCTTAGAACTTTCGGGGAATTCACCCCTCCACTTT. It is translated as CASSLELSGNSPLHF.

This chain connects TRBV9 to TRBJ1-5, with a tentative D call TRBD1 (6 bases). CDR1 is SGDLS and CDR2 is YYNGEE in the germline V gene. This CDR3 is 16 amino acids long. Deletions cut 0 bases from V and 2 bases from J, with 12 bases between. The CDR3: CASSVGAGVGNQPQHF. The CDR3, as DNA: TGTGCCAGCAGCGTAGGGGCAGGGGTTGGCAATCAGCCCCAGCATTTT.

The chain employs TRBV7-9 and TRBJ1-1; no firm D call. Trimming removed 4 bases from V and 6 bases from J, with 12 bases in between. The CDR3 contains 13 residues. The V gene's germline CDR1 is SEHNR and CDR2 FQNEAQ (reference sequence). CDR3 protein: CASSYRQVAEAFF. The CDR3 nucleotides are TGTGCCAGCAGCTATCGGCAGGTTGCTGAAGCTTTCTTT.

The rearrangement joins TRBV5-6 to TRBJ2-7; perhaps TRBD2 as D (6 bases). CDR3 size: 16 residues. Trimming took 0 bases from V and 6 from J, leaving 19 bases between them. From germline, CDR1 is SGHDT and CDR2 YYEEEE. CDR3 sequence (DNA): TGTGCCAGCAGCTTGGTGCCGGGAGCCGGGGTGGGCGAGCAGTACTTC. Translation gives CASSLVPGAGVGEQYF.

The rearrangement joins TRBV19 to TRBJ2-3; D might be TRBD1 (5 bases). CDR3 length equals 15 residues. V gave up 6 bases and J gave up 4 bases, with 17 bases separating them. From germline, CDR1 is LNHDA and CDR2 SQIVND (reference sequence). CDR3 nucleotides: TGTGCCAGTAGATCAGGCCGTATGGGGCCAGATACGCAGTATTTT. Its translation: CASRSGRMGPDTQYF.

The rearrangement links TRBV11-2 to TRBJ2-1; 8 nucleotides align to TRBD1. In germline, CDR1 is SGHAT, CDR2 FQNNGV. J lost 5 bases, V lost 8 bases, and 11 bases had no gene match. CDR3 size: 15 residues. This CDR3 is CASRTQGATNNEQFF. The CDR3 DNA follows: TGTGCCAGCCGTACCCAGGGGGCTACTAACAATGAGCAGTTCTTC.

This chain joins TRBV3-1 (or the pseudogene TRBV3-2) and TRBJ2-7; 9 bases agree with TRBD1. This CDR3 has 14 amino acids. V was clipped by 5 bases and J by 3 bases; unmatched bases: 5. CDR1 is LGHDT, CDR2 YNNKEL, per germline (reference sequence). Written as DNA, the CDR3 is TGTGCCAGCAGCTCCCGGGACAGGGACTACGAGCAGTACTTC. Its translation is CASSSRDRDYEQYF.

This clone was seen a single time. The chain has TRBV11-2 and TRBJ2-2, with TRBD1 as a possible D gene (5 bases). V shed 3 bases and J shed 5 bases, with 13 bases lying between them. In germline, CDR1 is SGHAT, CDR2 FQNNGV. The CDR3 covers 15 residues. CDR3 loop: CASSFSTGVTGELFF. The CDR3 DNA follows: TGTGCCAGCAGCTTTAGCACAGGAGTGACCGGGGAGCTGTTTTTT.

The rearrangement links TRBV7-9 to TRBJ2-1, with D tentatively TRBD1 (5 bases). Looked up from germline, CDR1 is SEHNR and CDR2 is FQNEAQ (reference sequence). Trimming left V 4 bases short and J 7 bases short, with 14 bases between. The CDR3 covers 14 residues. The CDR3 DNA reads as TGTGCCAGCAGCTGGCAGGGATTGTTTAATGAGCAGTTCTTC. Translating gives CASSWQGLFNEQFF.

The chain uses TRBV7-9 and TRBJ1-1; D is uncertain. V was cut by 5 bases and J by 0 bases, with 10 bases left in between. CDR1 and CDR2 from the germline V gene are SEHNR and FQNEAQ (reference sequence). The CDR3 contains 14 residues. The CDR3 reads CASSQAPLNTEAFF. The CDR3 nucleotides are TGTGCCAGCAGCCAGGCCCCCCTGAACACTGAAGCTTTCTTT.

This clone has only one observation. The CDR3 bases are TGTGCCAGCAGTGTATTACCGACAGGGGATACGACCTACGAGCAGTACTTC. Its protein is CASSVLPTGDTTYEQYF. The chain uses TRBV6-1 and TRBJ2-7, with 8 positions matching TRBD1. This CDR3 has 17 amino acids. With V trimmed by 4 bases and J by 2 bases, 13 bases remained unmatched. Germline V gives CDR1 MNHNS, CDR2 SASEGT.